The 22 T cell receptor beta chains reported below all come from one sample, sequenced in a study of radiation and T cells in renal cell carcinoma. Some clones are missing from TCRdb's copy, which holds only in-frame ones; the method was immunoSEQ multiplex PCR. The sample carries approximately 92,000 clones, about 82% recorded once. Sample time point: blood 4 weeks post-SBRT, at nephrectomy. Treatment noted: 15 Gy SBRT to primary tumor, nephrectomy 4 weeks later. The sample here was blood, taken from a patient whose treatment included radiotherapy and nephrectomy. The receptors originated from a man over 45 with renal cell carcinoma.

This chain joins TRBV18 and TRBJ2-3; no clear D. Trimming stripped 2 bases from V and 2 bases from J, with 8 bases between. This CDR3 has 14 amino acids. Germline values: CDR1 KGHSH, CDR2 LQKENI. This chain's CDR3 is CASSPAVYTDTQYF. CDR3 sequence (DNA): TGTGCCAGCTCACCAGCGGTATACACAGATACGCAGTATTTT.

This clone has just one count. CDR3 sequence (DNA): TGTGCCAGCAGTGAAGACAGGCGAGGACGGTACACCTTC. As protein: CASSEDRRGRYTF. This chain connects TRBV6-1 to TRBJ1-2, with D possibly TRBD1 on 5 matching bases. The CDR3 totals 13 residues. Germline V gives CDR1 MNHNS, CDR2 SASEGT. Trimming stripped 1 base from V and 11 bases from J, with 14 bases between.

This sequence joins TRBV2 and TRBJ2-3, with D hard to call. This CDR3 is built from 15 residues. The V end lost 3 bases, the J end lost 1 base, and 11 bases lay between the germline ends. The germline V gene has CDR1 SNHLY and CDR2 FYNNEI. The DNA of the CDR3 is TGTGCCAGCAGTGAGCAGGAAACTGGCACAGATACGCAGTATTTT. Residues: CASSEQETGTDTQYF.

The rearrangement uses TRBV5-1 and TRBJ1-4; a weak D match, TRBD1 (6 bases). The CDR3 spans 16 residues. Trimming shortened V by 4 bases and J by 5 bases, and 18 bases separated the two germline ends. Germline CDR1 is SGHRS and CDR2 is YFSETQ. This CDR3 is CASSLRRQESNEKLFF. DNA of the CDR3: TGCGCCAGCAGCCTCAGGCGACAGGAGTCGAATGAAAAACTGTTTTTT.

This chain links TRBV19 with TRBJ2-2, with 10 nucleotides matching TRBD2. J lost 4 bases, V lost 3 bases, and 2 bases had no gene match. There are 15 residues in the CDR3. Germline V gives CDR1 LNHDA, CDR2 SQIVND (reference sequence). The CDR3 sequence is CASSIQRGGTGELFF. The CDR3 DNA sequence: TGTGCCAGTAGTATTCAGCGGGGGGGCACCGGGGAGCTGTTTTTT. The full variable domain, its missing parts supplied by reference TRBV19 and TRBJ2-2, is DGGITQSPKYLFRKEGQNVTLSCEQNLNHDAMYWYRQDPGQGLRLIYYSQIVNDFQKGDIAEGYSVSREKKESFPLTVTSAQKNPTAFYLCASSIQRGGTGELFFGEGSRLTVL.

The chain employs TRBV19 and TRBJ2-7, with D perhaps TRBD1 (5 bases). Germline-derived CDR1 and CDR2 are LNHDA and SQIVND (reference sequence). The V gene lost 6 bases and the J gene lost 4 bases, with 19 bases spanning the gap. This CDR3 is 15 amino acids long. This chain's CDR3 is CASRTRQGYDYEQYF. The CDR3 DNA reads TGTGCCAGTAGAACCCGCCAGGGTTACGATTACGAGCAGTACTTC. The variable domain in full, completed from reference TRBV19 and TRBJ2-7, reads DGGITQSPKYLFRKEGQNVTLSCEQNLNHDAMYWYRQDPGQGLRLIYYSQIVNDFQKGDIAEGYSVSREKKESFPLTVTSAQKNPTAFYLCASRTRQGYDYEQYFGPGTRLTVT.

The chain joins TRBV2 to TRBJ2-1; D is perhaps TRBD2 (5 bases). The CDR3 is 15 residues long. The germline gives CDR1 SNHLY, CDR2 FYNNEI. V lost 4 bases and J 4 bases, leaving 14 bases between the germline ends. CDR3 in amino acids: CASSGVLSAYNEQFF. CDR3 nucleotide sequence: TGTGCCAGCAGTGGAGTCCTTAGCGCATACAATGAGCAGTTCTTC.

CDR3 in DNA: TGTGCCAGCAGCGGGGAGCGGGGGAGCTCCTACAATGAGCAGTTCTTC. It translates to CASSGERGSSYNEQFF. The genes are TRBV9 and TRBJ2-1, with 8 nucleotides matching TRBD2. Germline CDR1 SGDLS, CDR2 YYNGEE. J gave up 0 bases and V 3 bases, and 5 bases lay outside the gene matches. The CDR3 totals 16 residues.

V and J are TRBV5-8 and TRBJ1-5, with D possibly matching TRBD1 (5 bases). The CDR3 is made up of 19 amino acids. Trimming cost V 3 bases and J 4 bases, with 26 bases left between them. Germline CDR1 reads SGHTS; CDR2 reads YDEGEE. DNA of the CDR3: TGTGCCAGCAGCTCGACACCCGACAGCACTCCGAACTCAAATCAGCCCCAGCATTTT. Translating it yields CASSSTPDSTPNSNQPQHF.

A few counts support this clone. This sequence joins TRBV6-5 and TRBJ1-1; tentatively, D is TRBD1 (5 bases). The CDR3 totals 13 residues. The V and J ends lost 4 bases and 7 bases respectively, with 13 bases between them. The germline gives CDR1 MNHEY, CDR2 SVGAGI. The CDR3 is CASSLLGVREAFF. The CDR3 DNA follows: TGTGCCAGCAGTTTATTGGGGGTCCGTGAAGCTTTCTTT.

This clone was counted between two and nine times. CDR3 DNA: TGTGCCAGCAGTGTCCGACAGAATAATTCACCCCTCCACTTT. It codes for CASSVRQNNSPLHF. The chain links TRBV2 to TRBJ1-6; D perhaps matches TRBD1 (5 bases). V was shortened by 4 bases and J by 5 bases, with 9 bases between the two germline ends. CDR1 is SNHLY, CDR2 FYNNEI, per germline. The CDR3 has 14 residues. The variable domain in full, with the rest retrieved from reference TRBV2 and TRBJ1-6, is EPEVTQTPSHQVTQMGQEVILRCVPISNHLYFYWYRQILGQKVEFLVSFYNNEISEKSEIFDDQFSVERPDGSNFTLKIRSTKLEDSAMYFCASSVRQNNSPLHFGNGTRLTVT.

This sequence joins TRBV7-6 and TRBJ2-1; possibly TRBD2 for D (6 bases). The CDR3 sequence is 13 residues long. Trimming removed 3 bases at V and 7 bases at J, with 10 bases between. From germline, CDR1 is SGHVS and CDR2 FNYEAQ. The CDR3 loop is CASSFRAGNEQFF. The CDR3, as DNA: TGTGCCAGCAGCTTTCGGGCGGGGAATGAGCAGTTCTTC.

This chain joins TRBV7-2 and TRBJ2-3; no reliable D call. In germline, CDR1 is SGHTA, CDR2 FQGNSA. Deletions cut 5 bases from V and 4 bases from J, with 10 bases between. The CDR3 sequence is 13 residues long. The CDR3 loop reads CASSPNAPDTQYF. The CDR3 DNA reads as TGTGCCAGCAGCCCGAACGCCCCAGATACGCAGTATTTT.

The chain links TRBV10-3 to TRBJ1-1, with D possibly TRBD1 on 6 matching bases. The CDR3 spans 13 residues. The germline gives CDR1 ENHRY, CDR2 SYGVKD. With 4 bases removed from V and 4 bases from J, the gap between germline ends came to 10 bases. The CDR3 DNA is TGTGCCATCAGTGCAGGGGAGGGCACTGAAGCTTTCTTT. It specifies CAISAGEGTEAFF.

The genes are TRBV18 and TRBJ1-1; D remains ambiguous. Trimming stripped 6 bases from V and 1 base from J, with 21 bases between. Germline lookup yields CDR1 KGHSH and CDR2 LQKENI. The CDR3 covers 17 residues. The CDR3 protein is CASSRVTTGERNTEAFF. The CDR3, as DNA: TGTGCCAGCTCGCGAGTTACGACCGGGGAACGGAACACTGAAGCTTTCTTT.

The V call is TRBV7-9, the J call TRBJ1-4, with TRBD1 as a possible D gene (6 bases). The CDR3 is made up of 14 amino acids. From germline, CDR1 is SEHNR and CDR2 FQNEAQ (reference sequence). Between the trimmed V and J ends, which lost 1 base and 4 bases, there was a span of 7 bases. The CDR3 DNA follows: TGTGCCAGCAGCTTAGTAGGGGGTAATGAAAAACTGTTTTTT. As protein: CASSLVGGNEKLFF.

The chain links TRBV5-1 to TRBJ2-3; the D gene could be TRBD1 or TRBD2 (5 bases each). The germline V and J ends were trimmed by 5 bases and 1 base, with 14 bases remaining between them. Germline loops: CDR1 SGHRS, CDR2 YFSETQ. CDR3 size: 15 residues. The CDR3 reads CASRPGTIGTDTQYF. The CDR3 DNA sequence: TGCGCCAGCAGACCAGGGACCATAGGCACAGATACGCAGTATTTT.

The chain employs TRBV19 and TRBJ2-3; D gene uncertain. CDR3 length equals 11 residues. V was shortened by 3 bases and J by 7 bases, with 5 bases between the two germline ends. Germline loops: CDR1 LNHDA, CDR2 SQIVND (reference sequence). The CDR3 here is CASSIRHTQYF. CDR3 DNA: TGTGCCAGTAGTATCCGACATACGCAGTATTTT.

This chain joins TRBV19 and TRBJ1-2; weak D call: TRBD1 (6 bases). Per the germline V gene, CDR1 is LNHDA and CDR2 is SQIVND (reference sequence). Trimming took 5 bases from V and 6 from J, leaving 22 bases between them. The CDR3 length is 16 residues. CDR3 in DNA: TGTGCCAGTAGTCTCCGGACAGCAAGATTCGGGGATGGCTACACCTTC. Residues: CASSLRTARFGDGYTF.

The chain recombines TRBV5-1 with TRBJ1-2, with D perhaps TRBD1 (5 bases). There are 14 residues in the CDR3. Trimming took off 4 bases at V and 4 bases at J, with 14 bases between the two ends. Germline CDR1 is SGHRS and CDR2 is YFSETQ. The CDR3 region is CASSLDSSSYGYTF. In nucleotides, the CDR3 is TGCGCCAGCAGCCTAGACAGCTCGTCCTATGGCTACACCTTC.

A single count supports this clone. Written as DNA, the CDR3 is TGTGCCAGCAGCTTAAATGGCAGGGCGGGCGAGCAGTACTTC. The encoded protein is CASSLNGRAGEQYF. This chain links TRBV7-3 with TRBJ2-7, with D perhaps TRBD1 or TRBD2 (5 bases each). The CDR3 is made up of 14 amino acids. V lost 1 base and J lost 6, with 13 bases in between. Per the germline V gene, CDR1 is SGHTA and CDR2 is FQGTGA. Variable domain in full (rest from reference TRBV7-3 and TRBJ2-7): GAGVSQTPSNKVTEKGKYVELRCDPISGHTALYWYRQSLGQGPEFLIYFQGTGAADDSGLPNDRFFAVRPEGSVSTLKIQRTERGDSAVYLCASSLNGRAGEQYFGPGTRLTVT.

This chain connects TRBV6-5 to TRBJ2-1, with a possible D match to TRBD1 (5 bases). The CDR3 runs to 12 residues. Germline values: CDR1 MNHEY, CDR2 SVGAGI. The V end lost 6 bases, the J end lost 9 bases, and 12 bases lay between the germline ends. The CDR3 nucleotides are TGTGCCAGCAGATCTTTTAGGGGTGAGCAGTTCTTC. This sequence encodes CASRSFRGEQFF.